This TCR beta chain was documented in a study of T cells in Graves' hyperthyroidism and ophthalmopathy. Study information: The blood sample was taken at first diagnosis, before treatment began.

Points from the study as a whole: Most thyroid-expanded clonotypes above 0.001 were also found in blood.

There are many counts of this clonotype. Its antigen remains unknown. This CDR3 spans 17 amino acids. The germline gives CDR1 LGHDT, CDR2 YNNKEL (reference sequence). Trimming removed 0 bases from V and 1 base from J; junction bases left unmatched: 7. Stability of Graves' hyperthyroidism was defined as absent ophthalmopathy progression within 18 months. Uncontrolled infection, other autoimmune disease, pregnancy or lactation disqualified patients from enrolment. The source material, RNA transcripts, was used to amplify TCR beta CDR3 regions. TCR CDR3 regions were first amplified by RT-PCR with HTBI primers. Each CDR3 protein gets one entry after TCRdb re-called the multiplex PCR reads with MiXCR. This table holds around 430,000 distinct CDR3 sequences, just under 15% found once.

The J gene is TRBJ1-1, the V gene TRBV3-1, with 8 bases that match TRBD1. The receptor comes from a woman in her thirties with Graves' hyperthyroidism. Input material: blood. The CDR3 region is CASSQDSTGGPNTEAFF. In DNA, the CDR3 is TGTGCCAGCAGCCAAGATAGTACAGGGGGGCCGAACACTGAAGCTTTCTTT.